This entry lists 11 T cell receptor beta chains sequenced from one sample in a study of glioma-infiltrating T cells. TCR alpha and beta CDR3 regions were amplified from RNA using iRepertoire nested multiplex PCR. TCRdb processed the multiplex PCR reads anew with MiXCR; each CDR3 protein has one entry. In the table there are about 190,000 distinct CDR3 sequences, over 30% of which are singletons. Specimen: glioma tissue, nonneoplastic brain tissue, or PBMCs (not recorded which). These receptor sequences come from a human donor with low-grade glioma or glioblastoma, undergoing nonglioma brain surgery, or in good health (not recorded which).

This clonotype was counted only a few times. The chain is built from TRBV7-9 and TRBJ1-1; D not resolved. Looked up from germline, CDR1 is SEHNR and CDR2 is FQNEAQ (reference sequence). This CDR3 region has 13 residues. Trimming pared 3 bases from V and 1 base from J, leaving 6 bases between. The CDR3 DNA reads as TGTGCCAGCAGCTTCGACCCGAACACTGAAGCTTTCTTT. The encoded protein is CASSFDPNTEAFF.

With respect to this clonotype: This sequence may be a read error, since a much larger clone differs from it by one base. V and J are TRBV12-3 or TRBV12-4 and TRBJ2-3; 9 nucleotides match TRBD2. The CDR3 loop spans 14 amino acids. The CDR3 loop is CASRAQAGGDTKYF. The DNA of the CDR3 is TGTGCCAGCAGAGCTCAAGCGGGGGGAGATACGAAGTATTTT.

This clonotype was counted at least ten times. J is TRBJ2-5 and V is TRBV2, with 9 bases fitting TRBD2. Germline lookup yields CDR1 SNHLY and CDR2 FYNNEI. The CDR3 is 17 amino acids. The V gene end was trimmed by 4 bases and the J gene end by 5 bases; junction bases not matched to a gene: 14. CDR3 in amino acids: CASSAAAGGGMGETQYF. CDR3 DNA sequence: TGTGCCAGCAGTGCCGCGGCGGGAGGGGGTATGGGGGAGACCCAGTACTTC.

Concerning this clonotype: This may arise from a read error, as a much more abundant clone is one base away. The chain combines TRBV19 with TRBJ1-5; D is ambiguous. Germline V lookup: CDR1 LNHDA, CDR2 SQIVND (reference sequence). This CDR3 is 15 amino acids long. The CDR3 loop reads CASSITDGFNQPRHF. CDR3 DNA sequence: TGTGCCAGTAGTATTACGGACGGATTCAATCAGCCCCGGCATTTT.

This clonotype has a handful of counts. J is TRBJ2-1 and V is TRBV4-3; TRBD1 is a possible D gene (6 bases). This CDR3 is built from 17 residues. Germline CDR1 reads LGHNA; CDR2 reads YSLEER. Between the trimmed V and J ends, which lost 1 base and 5 bases, there was a span of 18 bases. CDR3 DNA: TGCGCCAGCAGCCAAGGGGCCCCGGGACAACAGAACAATGAGCAGTTCTTC. Translated, it gives CASSQGAPGQQNNEQFF.

The chain employs TRBV12-3 or TRBV12-4 and TRBJ1-2, with D possibly being TRBD1 (5 bases). The V end lost 10 bases, the J end lost 4 bases, and 16 bases lay between the germline ends. This CDR3 comprises 13 residues. The CDR3 here is CATSLGDGYGYTF. The CDR3 DNA reads TGTGCCACCAGCCTAGGGGACGGCTATGGCTACACCTTC.

This clonotype has at least ten counts. V and J are TRBV30 and TRBJ1-1, with no clear D. The CDR3 is 12 residues long. V dropped 5 bases and J dropped 1 base, with 8 bases sitting between them. Germline V gene lookup returns CDR1 GTSNPN and CDR2 SVGIG (reference sequence). CDR3 amino acids: CAWGWPNTEAFF. The DNA of the CDR3 is TGTGCCTGGGGATGGCCGAACACTGAAGCTTTCTTT.

This clonotype appeared many times. The J gene is TRBJ1-1, the V gene TRBV7-3; D gene uncertain. Germline loops: CDR1 SGHTA, CDR2 FQGTGA. V lost 2 bases and J 5 bases, leaving 12 bases between the germline ends. The CDR3 is 14 residues long. The CDR3 sequence: CASSLRGVETEAFF. CDR3 nucleotide sequence: TGTGCCAGCAGCTTACGGGGAGTGGAGACTGAAGCTTTCTTT.

About this clonotype itself: A much larger clone lies a single base off, so this may be a read error. The chain uses TRBV19 and TRBJ2-7; 8 positions agree with TRBD2. Germline V gene sequence: CDR1 LNHDA, CDR2 SQIVND (reference sequence). Losses at the gene ends were 5 bases for V and 1 base for J; bases not matched to a gene: 10. The CDR3 spans 16 residues. CDR3 loop: CASSAASGGSSYEQYF. CDR3 nucleotides: TGTGCCAGTAGTGCGGCATCGGGAGGGAGTTCCTACGAGCAGTACTTC.

Worth noting for this clonotype: This could be a read error, since a much larger clone is one nucleotide away. V is TRBV2 and J is TRBJ2-5; possibly TRBD2 for D (5 bases). The CDR3 has 12 amino acids. Germline V gives CDR1 SNHLY, CDR2 FYNNEI. Here the CDR3 DNA reads TGTGCCAGCAGTGAAGCTGGGGAGACCCAGAACTTC. This sequence encodes CASSEAGETQNF.

As to this clonotype: A much larger clone lies a single base off, so this may be a read error. The V and J genes are TRBV24-1 and TRBJ1-5; D possibly corresponds to TRBD1 (6 bases). The CDR3 runs to 16 residues. Germline V gene lookup returns CDR1 KGHDR and CDR2 SFDVKD. For the CDR3, the DNA is TGTGCCATCAGTGACCCCTCAGGGGATAGCAATCAGCCCCAGCATTTT. Its translation is CAISDPSGDSNQPQHF.